Listed below are T cell receptor beta chains from one sample, sequenced in a study of PD-1 blockade in classical Hodgkin lymphoma. TCRdb keeps only in-frame clones here, not all; method: immunoSEQ multiplex PCR. The sample comprises 89,000 or so clones, over 90% of which are singletons, and less than 3% rests with the top ten. The material was peripheral blood mononuclear cells (PBMCs), obtained before the second cycle of nivolumab. The origin of the receptors is a human donor with classical Hodgkin lymphoma. CDR3s include the opening cysteine and the closing phenylalanine or tryptophan. A D gene is named only where the DNA matches it firmly. A clone size is listed for some rows: how often the clone was seen (once, few, many), or a class if it is expanded.

clone_size	v_call	d_call	j_call	cdr3_nt	cdr3_aa
.	TRBV5-1	TRBD2	TRBJ2-5	TGCGCCAGCAGCTTGACGGGGACTAGCGGGAGCGCACTCCAAGAGACCCAGTACTTC	CASSLTGTSGSALQETQYF
once	TRBV4-2	.	TRBJ2-7	TGTGCCAGCAGCCAAGGTCCAGGGAAGTCTGGCGAGCAGTACTTC	CASSQGPGKSGEQYF
once	TRBV4-1	TRBD2	TRBJ2-4	TGCGCCAGCAGCCAGGGAACCGGGACTAGTCTCGCCAAAAACATTCAGTACTTC	CASSQGTGTSLAKNIQYF
once	TRBV4-1	.	TRBJ2-1	TGCGCCAGCAGCCAAGACTCCGTCAATGAGCAGTTCTTC	CASSQDSVNEQFF
.	TRBV19	TRBD2	TRBJ2-3	TGTGCCAGTAGTATAGTTAGCGGGAGGCCTGATACGCAGTATTTT	CASSIVSGRPDTQYF
.	TRBV29-1	.	TRBJ2-1	TGCAGCGTTCCTAGCTACAATGAGCAGTTCTTC	CSVPSYNEQFF
.	TRBV9	.	TRBJ1-2	TGTGCCAGCAGCGTTTACGGGGGTACTGGCTACACCTTC	CASSVYGGTGYTF
.	TRBV5-1	.	TRBJ2-7	TGCGCCAGCAGGGCACTGACTACCGACTACGAGCAGTACTTC	CASRALTTDYEQYF
few	TRBV30	.	TRBJ1-2	TGTGCCTGGAATAAAATCTGGGAAAGAAGCTACACCTTC	CAWNKIWERSYTF
.	TRBV30	.	TRBJ2-1	TGTGCCTGGAGTGTACGGGGCCTCCCTGGGTATGAGCAGTTCTTC	CAWSVRGLPGYEQFF
.	TRBV19	TRBD1	TRBJ1-1	TGTGCCAGTAGTATAGGGCAGGGGGCGGCTGAAGCTTTCTTT	CASSIGQGAAEAFF
.	TRBV19	TRBD1	TRBJ1-3	TGTGCCAGTAGTAACCGGGACAGAATCCTCGGGAACACCATATATTTT	CASSNRDRILGNTIYF
once	TRBV6-1	.	TRBJ1-2	TGTGCCAGCAGCACAGCGGGGGTCTATGGCTACACCTTC	CASSTAGVYGYTF
once	TRBV14	.	TRBJ2-3	TGTGCCAGCAGCCGGAGGGTGGGCAACACAGATACGCAGTATTTT	CASSRRVGNTDTQYF
.	TRBV6-1	.	TRBJ2-2	TGTGCCAGCAGTGAATTTAGGGAGCTGTTTTTT	CASSEFRELFF
once	TRBV10-2	TRBD1	TRBJ1-2	TGCGCCAGCAGTGAGTCGACAGGGTGGGGCTACACCTTC	CASSESTGWGYTF
once	TRBV19	.	TRBJ1-5	TGTGCCAGTACCCAAGGACAGCATAGCAATCAGCCCCAGCATTTT	CASTQGQHSNQPQHF
once	TRBV27	TRBD1	TRBJ2-6	TGTGCCAGCAGTCTCCGAGGGACAGGGGGCTCTGGGGCCAACGTCCTGACTTTC	CASSLRGTGGSGANVLTF
.	TRBV6-6	TRBD1	TRBJ1-4	TGTGCCAGCAGTTACCCCGGGACAGGGGATGAAAAACTGTTTTTT	CASSYPGTGDEKLFF
once	TRBV19	TRBD1	TRBJ2-6	TGTGCCAGCGGGGACAGAATTCTCTCTGGGGCCAACGTCCTGACTTTC	CASGDRILSGANVLTF
.	TRBV6-4	.	TRBJ2-1	TGTGCCAGCAGTGACCCTCGTGGGCGAGTAAGACCTCTTGTTTGCAATGAGCAGTTCTTC	CASSDPRGRVRPLVCNEQFF
.	TRBV28	.	TRBJ1-2	TGTGCCAGCAGTGAAATCCTCCGGGGAGCGGCTGGCTACACCTTC	CASSEILRGAAGYTF
.	TRBV5-1	TRBD1	TRBJ2-5	TGCGCCAGCAGCCTCTCCGGGACAGGGAGGTCAGAGACCCAGTACTTC	CASSLSGTGRSETQYF
.	TRBV2	.	TRBJ2-7	TGTGCCAGCAATACTAGGGTTACCTACGAGCAGTACTTC	CASNTRVTYEQYF
.	TRBV27	.	TRBJ2-1	TGTGCCAGCTTAGGGGGTAGCTCCTACAATGAGCAGTTCTTC	CASLGGSSYNEQFF
.	TRBV5-6	.	TRBJ1-5	TGTGCCAGCAGCTTGCTACGCGGGGATCAGCCCCAGCATTTT	CASSLLRGDQPQHF
.	TRBV7-3	TRBD2	TRBJ2-1	TGTGCCAGCAGGACTAGCGGAAGCTCCTACAATGAGCAGTTCTTC	CASRTSGSSYNEQFF
.	TRBV20-1	.	TRBJ2-3	TGCAGTGCTCGTAGCACAGATACGCAGTATTTT	CSARSTDTQYF
.	TRBV28	.	TRBJ2-5	TGTGCCAGCAGTTTGATGGGGTCTATTCAAGAGACCCAGTACTTC	CASSLMGSIQETQYF
.	TRBV30	.	TRBJ1-5	TGTGCCTGGAGTACGGGACAACTGGATCAGCCCCAGCATTTT	CAWSTGQLDQPQHF
.	TRBV14	.	TRBJ1-2	TGTGCCAGCAGCCAAGTCCCAGGGTTCGGCTACACCTTC	CASSQVPGFGYTF
.	TRBV28	.	TRBJ1-3	TGTGCCAGCAGTCTGATCTCGGTCGCTGGAAACACCATATATTTT	CASSLISVAGNTIYF
.	TRBV5-6	TRBD2	TRBJ2-5	TGTGCCAGCAGCCTGGGACTAGCGGTTCAAGAGACCCAGTACTTC	CASSLGLAVQETQYF
.	TRBV30	.	TRBJ1-1	TGTGCCTGGAGGCTACACGGGAACACTGAAGCTTTCTTT	CAWRLHGNTEAFF
.	TRBV6-4	TRBD2	TRBJ2-3	TGTGCCACCCACCCTACCGGACTAGCGGGAGGGGATCCCACAGATACGCAGTATTTT	CATHPTGLAGGDPTDTQYF
.	TRBV30	TRBD1	TRBJ1-1	TGTGCCTGGAGTGTCGGAGGGGACAGCGAAGCTTTCTTT	CAWSVGGDSEAFF
.	TRBV7-9	.	TRBJ1-4	TGTGCCAGCAGCCCAGGGGCCGTATTTGATGAAAAACTGTTTTTT	CASSPGAVFDEKLFF
.	TRBV7-8	.	TRBJ2-5	TGTGCCAGCAGCTTAGAGGCAGTCCCCCAAGAGACCCAGTACTTC	CASSLEAVPQETQYF
.	TRBV27	.	TRBJ2-7	TGTGCCAGCAGTTTATCGGGGGTCGAGCAGTACTTC	CASSLSGVEQYF
.	TRBV7-9	.	TRBJ2-7	TGTGCCAGCAGCTTGTCATCTGTTGGGGGAGCCTCGCTCTACGAGCAGTACTTC	CASSLSSVGGASLYEQYF
.	TRBV7-2	TRBD1	TRBJ1-1	TGTGCCAGCAGCTTAGTCACAGGGGGCATGACTGAAGCTTTCTTT	CASSLVTGGMTEAFF
.	TRBV4-1	.	TRBJ1-2	TGCGCCAGCAGCCCCCTGGGACTCCCCAGTGGCTACACCTTC	CASSPLGLPSGYTF
.	TRBV5-4	.	TRBJ2-2	TGTGCCAGCAGCCTCGTGGGGGTAGGAACCGGGGAGCTGTTTTTT	CASSLVGVGTGELFF
.	TRBV5-4	TRBD2	TRBJ2-1	TGTGCCAGCAGTCGCTTCGGCGGGAGGTCCTACAATGAGCAGTTCTTC	CASSRFGGRSYNEQFF
.	TRBV2	.	TRBJ2-5	TGTGCCAGCAGTGAGCAGGGGAGGGTACAAGAGACCCAGTACTTC	CASSEQGRVQETQYF
.	TRBV4-1	TRBD2	TRBJ2-3	TGCGCCAGCAGACTCGGACTAGGTTTAGATACGCAGTATTTT	CASRLGLGLDTQYF
few	TRBV5-1	TRBD1	TRBJ1-2	TGCGCCAGCAGCTCCGATCCGGGACAGAGTACCTATGGCTACACCTTC	CASSSDPGQSTYGYTF